Below are 29 T cell receptor beta chains sequenced from a single sample in a study of neoadjuvant nivolumab and ipilimumab in lung cancer. TCRdb's copy holds only in-frame clones and misses some; the assay was immunoSEQ multiplex PCR. The sample lists approximately 4,000 clones, 77% occurring once. Sequenced here: adjacent normal lung tissue, sampled after neoadjuvant nivolumab, alone or with ipilimumab, at or shortly before surgery. These receptors were collected from an adult with non-small cell lung cancer.

The rearrangement joins TRBV7-2 to TRBJ2-7; D remains unclear. This CDR3 has 12 residues. CDR1 SGHTA and CDR2 FQGNSA come from the germline V gene. V was shortened by 0 bases and J by 7 bases, with 7 bases between the two germline ends. CDR3 nucleotide sequence: TGTGCCAGCAGCTTAGCAGGGTGGGAGCAGTACTTC. Protein sequence: CASSLAGWEQYF.

The V and J genes are TRBV20-1 and TRBJ2-2, with TRBD1 identical over 7 bases. In germline, CDR1 is DFQATT, CDR2 SNEGSKA (reference sequence). This CDR3 region has 11 residues. CDR3 in amino acids: CRAGQAGELFF. CDR3 DNA: TGCAGGGCCGGACAGGCCGGGGAGCTGTTTTTT.

The V and J genes are TRBV7-2 and TRBJ1-6; D possibly corresponds to TRBD1 (6 bases). Germline V lookup: CDR1 SGHTA, CDR2 FQGNSA. This CDR3 is built from 17 residues. Between the trimmed V and J ends, which lost 1 base and 1 base, there was a span of 11 bases. The DNA of the CDR3 is TGTGCCAGCAGCTTAGAGGGGGGTGTGTCCTATAATTCACCCCTCCACTTT. Translated, it gives CASSLEGGVSYNSPLHF.

V is TRBV27 and J is TRBJ2-3; D not resolved. This CDR3 has 13 amino acids. Trimming stripped 1 base from V and 4 bases from J, with 6 bases between. Looked up from germline, CDR1 is MNHEY and CDR2 is SMNVEV (reference sequence). In DNA form, the CDR3 reads TGTGCCAGCAGTTTATTGGCGGCAGATACGCAGTATTTT. Amino acids: CASSLLAADTQYF.

This chain links TRBV11-2 with TRBJ2-3, with D perhaps matching TRBD2 (6 bases). Germline V CDR1 and CDR2: SGHAT, FQNNGV. V shed 5 bases and J shed 5 bases, with 14 bases lying between them. This CDR3 has 14 residues. CDR3 in DNA: TGTGCCAGCAGCCCCAACCCGCGGGGAGATACGCAGTATTTT. Its translation: CASSPNPRGDTQYF. The full variable domain, its missing parts supplied by reference TRBV11-2 and TRBJ2-3, is EAGVAQSPRYKIIEKRQSVAFWCNPISGHATLYWYQQILGQGPKLLIQFQNNGVVDDSQLPKDRFSAERLKGVDSTLKIQPAKLEDSAVYLCASSPNPRGDTQYFGPGTRLTVL.

This clone showed up just a few times. The sample has other DNA sequences that encode this CDR3 too. The genes are TRBV5-1 and TRBJ1-2; D ambiguous. Germline V gene lookup returns CDR1 SGHRS and CDR2 YFSETQ. The CDR3 extends over 14 amino acids. Trimming removed 0 bases at V and 0 bases at J, with 6 bases between. CDR3 DNA sequence: TGCGCCAGCAGCTTGGAAAGCCCTAACTATGGCTACACCTTC. Its protein is CASSLESPNYGYTF.

The chain employs TRBV10-2 and TRBJ2-1, with a weak D call TRBD1 (5 bases). Germline V gives CDR1 WSHSY, CDR2 SAAADI. The CDR3 is 15 residues long. Trimming stripped 3 bases from V and 7 bases from J, with 16 bases between. Here the CDR3 reads CASSENGVGENEQFF. The CDR3 DNA reads TGCGCCAGCAGTGAAAACGGTGTAGGGGAAAATGAGCAGTTCTTC.

This clone was observed once. The chain carries TRBV6-5 and TRBJ1-2; D is perhaps TRBD1 (5 bases). The germline CDR1 and CDR2 sequences are MNHEY and SVGAGI. V dropped 2 bases and J dropped 5 bases, with 12 bases sitting between them. The length of the CDR3 is 14 residues. CDR3 sequence (DNA): TGTGCCAGCAGTTACGGGGGGAAGGGGTATGGCTACACCTTC. It codes for CASSYGGKGYGYTF.

This chain joins TRBV7-2 and TRBJ1-1; D not resolved. The CDR3 contains 14 residues. Per the germline V gene, CDR1 is SGHTA and CDR2 is FQGNSA. Trimming removed 7 bases at V and 1 base at J, with 13 bases between. CDR3 loop: CASKSIPSNTEAFF. DNA for the CDR3: TGTGCCAGCAAAAGCATCCCCTCGAACACTGAAGCTTTCTTT.

In the case of this clone: Other nucleotide sequences from this sample produce the same CDR3. As DNA, the CDR3 is TGTGCCAGCAGGGGTGCCTATAATTCACCCCTCCACTTT. It is translated as CASRGAYNSPLHF. The chain couples TRBV2 to TRBJ1-6; D is undetermined. Germline loops: CDR1 SNHLY, CDR2 FYNNEI. The length of the CDR3 is 13 residues. The ends were cut back, 6 bases at V and 2 bases at J, with 5 bases in the middle.

This clone is classed as medium-sized. The chain combines TRBV7-2 with TRBJ1-3; no reliable D call. The CDR3 is made up of 16 amino acids. The germline V and J ends were trimmed by 6 bases and 3 bases, with 18 bases remaining between them. Germline V gene data show CDR1 as SGHTA and CDR2 as FQGNSA. CDR3: CASSIALSRDGNTIYF. DNA of the CDR3: TGTGCCAGCAGTATCGCCCTCTCGAGGGATGGAAACACCATATATTTT.

V usage is TRBV15 and J usage is TRBJ1-6, with TRBD1 identical over 8 bases. CDR3 length: 17 amino acids. Germline lookup yields CDR1 LNHNV and CDR2 YYDKDF (reference sequence). With V trimmed by 0 bases and J by 9 bases, 10 bases remained unmatched. The CDR3 sequence: CATSRDPLTGEGSPLHF. DNA of the CDR3: TGTGCCACCAGCAGAGATCCTTTGACAGGGGAAGGTTCACCCCTCCACTTT.

This chain joins TRBV28 and TRBJ2-7; the match to TRBD1 covers 9 bases. V lost 4 bases and J lost 5; bases outside the gene matches: 3. This CDR3 is 13 amino acids long. Per the germline V gene, CDR1 is MDHEN and CDR2 is SYDVKM. In DNA, the CDR3 is TGTGCCAGCAGTTCCTGGACAGGGGACGAGCAGTACGTC. Protein: CASSSWTGDEQYV.

This rearrangement joins TRBV5-1 to TRBJ1-1; 11 bases are shared with TRBD1. With 4 bases clipped from V and 3 bases from J, the junction kept 2 bases outside the gene matches. This CDR3 region has 14 residues. Per germline, CDR1 SGHRS and CDR2 YFSETQ. CDR3 residues: CASSGQGAYTEAFF. CDR3 sequence (DNA): TGCGCCAGCAGCGGACAGGGGGCCTACACTGAAGCTTTCTTT.

V and J are TRBV10-3 and TRBJ2-5; tentatively, D is TRBD2 (6 bases). V was clipped by 6 bases and J by 1 base, with 12 bases between them. Germline V gene sequence: CDR1 ENHRY, CDR2 SYGVKD. This CDR3 spans 14 amino acids. The CDR3 DNA reads as TGTGCCATCAGCCCCGTCGGGGGCCAAGAGACCCAGTACTTC. Its translation is CAISPVGGQETQYF.

The chain employs TRBV19 and TRBJ2-1; D is unresolved. This CDR3 region has 14 residues. Germline V gene sequence: CDR1 LNHDA, CDR2 SQIVND (reference sequence). Trimming cost V 5 bases and J 4 bases, with 12 bases left between them. CDR3 DNA sequence: TGTGCCAGTAGTGCGACGGTGCAATACAATGAGCAGTTCTTC. This sequence encodes CASSATVQYNEQFF.

This rearrangement joins TRBV29-1 to TRBJ1-1; a possible D gene is TRBD1 (6 bases). CDR1 is SQVTM, CDR2 ANQGSEA, per germline. This CDR3 region has 12 residues. V lost 4 bases and J lost 1, with 7 bases in between. The CDR3 sequence: CSVVRGNTEAFF. The CDR3 nucleotides are TGCAGCGTTGTCAGGGGGAACACTGAAGCTTTCTTT. The entire variable domain, with the rest obtained from reference TRBV29-1 and TRBJ1-1, is as follows: SAVISQKPSRDICQRGTSLTIQCQVDSQVTMMFWYRQQPGQSLTLIATANQGSEATYESGFVIDKFPISRPNLTFSTLTVSNMSPEDSSIYLCSVVRGNTEAFFGQGTRLTVV.

This clone was detected only once. The chain employs TRBV15 and TRBJ1-2, with a tentative D call TRBD1 (5 bases). This CDR3 is 18 amino acids long. From germline, CDR1 is LNHNV and CDR2 YYDKDF (reference sequence). The V end was cut by 0 bases, the J end by 1 base, with 18 bases between. The CDR3 DNA reads TGTGCCACCAGCAGAGATCAGGGTGGGAGAGTGGGTAACTATGGCTACACCTTC. It codes for CATSRDQGGRVGNYGYTF. The variable domain in full, with the rest retrieved from reference TRBV15 and TRBJ1-2, is DAMVIQNPRYQVTQFGKPVTLSCSQTLNHNVMYWYQQKSSQAPKLLFHYYDKDFNNEADTPDNFQSRRPNTSFCFLDIRSPGLGDTAMYLCATSRDQGGRVGNYGYTFGSGTRLTVV.

The V gene is TRBV19, the J gene TRBJ1-2, with a tentative D call TRBD1 (5 bases). Trimming removed 6 bases at V and 3 bases at J, with 14 bases between. This CDR3 region has 14 residues. Germline loops: CDR1 LNHDA, CDR2 SQIVND (reference sequence). This CDR3 is CASRGTLVDYGYTF. The CDR3 nucleotides read TGTGCCAGTAGAGGGACGCTAGTCGACTATGGCTACACCTTC.

The chain links TRBV6-1 to TRBJ1-5; D is perhaps TRBD1 (5 bases). The CDR3 runs to 14 residues. Per the germline V gene, CDR1 is MNHNS and CDR2 is SASEGT. Trimming cost V 0 bases and J 8 bases, with 11 bases left between them. The CDR3 spells CASSEAYGGEPQHF. As DNA, the CDR3 is TGTGCCAGCAGTGAAGCCTATGGGGGTGAGCCCCAGCATTTT.

The chain couples TRBV28 to TRBJ2-7; possible D gene TRBD1, 6 bases. V shed 7 bases and J shed 0 bases, with 16 bases lying between them. CDR3 size: 15 residues. Germline V gene data show CDR1 as MDHEN and CDR2 as SYDVKM. In DNA, the CDR3 is TGTGCCAGCACTTCCCCCGGACAGAGCTCCTACGAGCAGTACTTC. Encoded protein: CASTSPGQSSYEQYF.

This rearrangement joins TRBV6-1 to TRBJ1-1, with a possible D match to TRBD1 (5 bases). This CDR3 is built from 14 residues. The V gene's germline CDR1 is MNHNS and CDR2 SASEGT. Trimming stripped 7 bases from V and 7 bases from J, with 19 bases between. CDR3 in amino acids: CASKSRTPAGEAFF. Here the CDR3 DNA reads TGTGCCAGCAAGAGTCGGACACCGGCGGGTGAAGCTTTCTTT.

This clone was observed a few times. V and J are TRBV28 and TRBJ1-1, with D perhaps TRBD1 (6 bases). The ends were cut back, 6 bases at V and 2 bases at J, with 13 bases in the middle. This CDR3 spans 14 amino acids. Germline V gene sequence: CDR1 MDHEN, CDR2 SYDVKM. The chain's CDR3 is CASRPGGTNTEAFF. CDR3 nucleotides: TGTGCCAGCAGACCCGGGGGGACAAACACTGAAGCTTTCTTT.

This sequence joins TRBV10-3 and TRBJ2-3; D may correspond to TRBD1 or TRBD2 (5 bases each). Germline CDR1 reads ENHRY; CDR2 reads SYGVKD. The CDR3 length is 15 residues. V dropped 0 bases and J dropped 4 bases, with 11 bases sitting between them. In DNA, the CDR3 is TGTGCCATCAGTGAGTCGAGGGGTAGAGCAGATACGCAGTATTTT. The encoded protein is CAISESRGRADTQYF.

This chain uses TRBV5-4 with TRBJ1-1; D unresolved. The V and J ends lost 0 bases and 4 bases respectively, with 13 bases between them. The CDR3 sequence is 15 residues long. The germline CDR1 and CDR2 sequences are SGHNT and YYREEE (reference sequence). The DNA of the CDR3 is TGTGCCAGCAGCTTGGACTCTCGGTGGTCCACTGAAGCTTTCTTT. Translated, it gives CASSLDSRWSTEAFF.

This clone was counted once. The V and J genes are TRBV7-2 and TRBJ2-7; 7 positions match TRBD1. Germline-derived CDR1 and CDR2 are SGHTA and FQGNSA. Trimming cost V 6 bases and J 3 bases; bases outside gene matches: 5. The CDR3 sequence is 13 residues long. The CDR3 loop is CASSFDRVYEQYF. The CDR3 nucleotides are TGTGCCAGCAGTTTTGACAGGGTCTACGAGCAGTACTTC.

This chain links TRBV4-3 with TRBJ1-1; 10 nucleotides align to TRBD1. This CDR3 has 19 amino acids. After removal of 1 base from V and 1 base from J, the junction contained 12 bases not matched to a gene. Germline V gives CDR1 LGHNA, CDR2 YSLEER. CDR3: CASSQAPPGQGWENTEAFF. CDR3 nucleotide sequence: TGCGCCAGCAGCCAAGCTCCCCCGGGACAGGGGTGGGAGAACACTGAAGCTTTCTTT.

J is TRBJ1-5 and V is TRBV18, with 7 nucleotides matching TRBD1. Germline CDR1 is KGHSH and CDR2 is LQKENI. V lost 1 base and J lost 0; bases outside the gene matches: 9. The CDR3 runs to 18 residues. The CDR3 DNA is TGTGCCAGCTCACCACGGAGGACAGGAGGTAATAGCAATCAGCCCCAGCATTTT. Its translation is CASSPRRTGGNSNQPQHF. The full variable domain, with the rest looked up from reference TRBV18 and TRBJ1-5, is NAGVMQNPRHLVRRRGQEARLRCSPMKGHSHVYWYRQLPEEGLKFMVYLQKENIIDESGMPKERFSAEFPKEGPSILRIQQVVRGDSAAYFCASSPRRTGGNSNQPQHFGDGTRLSIL.

The J gene is TRBJ2-1, the V gene TRBV2; 12 bases fit TRBD2. The CDR3 runs to 17 residues. Trimming took 4 bases from V and 4 from J; bases not matched to a gene: 8. Per germline, CDR1 SNHLY and CDR2 FYNNEI. The DNA for the CDR3 is TGTGCCAGCAGTGCGCCGGGACTAGCGGGCGGTTACAATGAGCAGTTCTTC. Its translation: CASSAPGLAGGYNEQFF.